Here is one T cell receptor (beta chain) with its context. The antigen is undetermined. The record originates from a study of blood T cells in healthy people across ages. Study details: Researchers report that template switching captured about one barcoded beta molecule per two T cells. Study-wide points: Possibly, changes in expanded clonotypes were confounded because donor CMV status was unknown.

Every sample yielded at least 6 million isolated PBMCs. Combining a sample-barcoded 5' primer with a J-beta primer mix, a second PCR ran for about 7 to 12 cycles. TCRdb re-derived calls from the 5' RACE reads in MiXCR, one entry per CDR3 protein. The table lists 1.5 million or so distinct CDR3 sequences, 40% to 50% of them singletons, with roughly 8.2% in the top ten. J gave up 5 bases and V 2 bases, and 6 bases lay outside the gene matches. The CDR3 runs to 15 residues. The germline V gene encodes CDR1 DFQATT and CDR2 SNEGSKA (reference sequence). This rearrangement joins TRBV20-1 to TRBJ2-1, with 10 bases identical to TRBD2. The source material was blood. This TCR was sampled from a woman aged 18-29 years in good health. The CDR3, as DNA: TGCAGTGCTAGATCAGCGGGGGGGCTTGACAATGAGCAGTTCTTC. Residues: CSARSAGGLDNEQFF.